This TCR beta chain derives from a study of tumor-infiltrating lymphocytes in primary liver carcinoma. Study-wide context: Primary liver carcinomas in the patients were surgically resected.

Reverse transcription of approximately 500 ng total RNA with a constant-region primer produced TCR beta cDNA. Libraries of TCR beta came from three nested multiplex PCR rounds with slightly modified ARM-PCR. TRBV1-TRBV30 forward primers paired with a C-beta reverse primer were used in the first two PCR rounds, which ran approximately 10 cycles each. One entry per CDR3 protein, called by TCRdb with MiXCR from the multiplex PCR reads. Of 150,000 to 200,000 distinct CDR3 sequences listed, 60% are singletons. General study points: Blood's top-250-clone fraction was significantly lower than that of tumors (p = 0.039).

The source of the blood RNA was unsorted whole blood, and germline DNA was extracted as well. Approximately 4 milliliters of peripheral blood were collected before surgery. CDR3 length equals 18 residues. CDR1 and CDR2 (germline): SGHAT, FQNNGV. This clonotype was seen ten or more times. Its specificity is unknown. One end of the junction varies from germline; a read error may be responsible. The clonotype originates from a man aged 40-49 years with primary liver carcinoma and hepatitis B virus infection. The V call is TRBV11-2, the J call TRBJ2-2, with 7 bases matching TRBD2. Sequenced input: peripheral blood. The CDR3 DNA reads TGTGCCAGCAGCTTAAACAGGCTCCGGGAGGCCAACACCGGGGGGCTGTTTTTT. This gives the protein CASSLNRLREANTGGLFF.